This T cell receptor beta chain was recorded in a study of blood T cell repertoires in COVID-19. Across the whole study: PBMCs, B-cell-depleted T cells, or T cells provided the cDNA or gDNA that made up the material.

In the original analysis: Using reference gene primer amplification, nucleated cell counts were estimated. Some clones are missing from TCRdb's copy, which holds only in-frame ones; the method was immunoSEQ multiplex PCR. V, J and clone size are those of that table, while D and trimming were read from the DNA. The sample has 30,000 to 40,000 clones, approximately 82% seen once. The TCR sequence derives from a man older than 75 with active or convalescent COVID-19. Sequenced: peripheral blood.

The DNA for the CDR3 is TGTGCCAGCAGTTATCTAGCGGACTACGAGCAGTACTTC. Protein sequence: CASSYLADYEQYF. The chain has TRBV6-6 and TRBJ2-7; 7 bases match TRBD2. Germline CDR1 is MNHNY and CDR2 is SVGAGI (reference sequence). The CDR3 sequence is 13 residues long. After removal of 3 bases from V and 3 bases from J, the junction contained 2 bases not matched to a gene.